This T cell receptor beta chain is from a study of blood T cell repertoires in COVID-19. Study in general: Material from acute and convalescent COVID-19 was sourced from the United States, Italy and Spain. T cells, B-cell-depleted T cells, or PBMCs supplied cDNA or gDNA.

The CDR3 spans 17 residues. Germline assignment: CDR1 SGHDT and CDR2 YYEEEE. Trimming cost V 4 bases and J 9 bases, with 26 bases left between them. In the authors' methods: How many nucleated cells were present was estimated from reference gene primer amplification. The repertoire was sequenced with immunoSEQ multiplex PCR; TCRdb's copy has only in-frame clones and lacks some. V and J calls and clone size are those listed in that table; D and trimming were worked out from the DNA. The table shows roughly 120,000 clones, with roughly 90% occurring only once. The chain links TRBV5-6 to TRBJ2-1, with a tentative D call TRBD2 (5 bases). The receptor comes from a man aged 50-60 years with active COVID-19. Sequenced material: peripheral blood. The CDR3 bases are TGTGCCAGCAGCACCTATTTCCCGACTAAGATGACCCTTGAGCAGTTCTTC. Translated, it gives CASSTYFPTKMTLEQFF. The full variable domain, its missing parts supplied by reference TRBV5-6 and TRBJ2-1, is DAGVTQSPTHLIKTRGQQVTLRCSPKSGHDTVSWYQQALGQGPQFIFQYYEEEERQRGNFPDRFSGHQFPNYSSELNVNALLLGDSALYLCASSTYFPTKMTLEQFFGPGTRLTVL.